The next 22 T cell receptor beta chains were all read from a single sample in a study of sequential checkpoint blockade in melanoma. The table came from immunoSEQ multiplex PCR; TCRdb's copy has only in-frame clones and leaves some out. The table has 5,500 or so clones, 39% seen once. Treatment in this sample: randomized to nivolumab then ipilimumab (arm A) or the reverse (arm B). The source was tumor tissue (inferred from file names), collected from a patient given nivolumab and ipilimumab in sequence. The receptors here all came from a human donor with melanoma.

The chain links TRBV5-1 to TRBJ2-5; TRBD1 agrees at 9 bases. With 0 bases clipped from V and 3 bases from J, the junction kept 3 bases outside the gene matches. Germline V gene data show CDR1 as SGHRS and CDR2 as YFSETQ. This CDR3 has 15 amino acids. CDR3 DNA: TGCGCCAGCAGCTTGGAGGGACAGGGAGAAGAGACCCAGTACTTC. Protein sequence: CASSLEGQGEETQYF.

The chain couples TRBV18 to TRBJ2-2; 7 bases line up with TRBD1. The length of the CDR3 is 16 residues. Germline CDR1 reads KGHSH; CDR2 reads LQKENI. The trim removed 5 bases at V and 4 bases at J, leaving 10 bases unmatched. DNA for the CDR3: TGTGCCAGCTCAGTTCGACAGGGCGAGGGCACCGGGGAGCTGTTTTTT. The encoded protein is CASSVRQGEGTGELFF.

CDR3: CASSGDRGPQPQHF. CDR3 bases: TGTGCCAGCAGTGGGGACAGGGGGCCTCAGCCCCAGCATTTT. V gene TRBV9 combines with J gene TRBJ1-5; TRBD1 matches 12 bases. Germline loops: CDR1 SGDLS, CDR2 YYNGEE. J lost 6 bases, V lost 5 bases, and 3 bases had no gene match. The CDR3 is made up of 14 amino acids.

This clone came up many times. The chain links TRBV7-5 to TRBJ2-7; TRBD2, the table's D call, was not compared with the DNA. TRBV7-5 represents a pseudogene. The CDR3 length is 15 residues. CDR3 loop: CASSVTSGRLYEQYF. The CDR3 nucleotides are TGTGCCAGCAGCGTAACTAGCGGGAGACTCTACGAGCAGTACTTC.

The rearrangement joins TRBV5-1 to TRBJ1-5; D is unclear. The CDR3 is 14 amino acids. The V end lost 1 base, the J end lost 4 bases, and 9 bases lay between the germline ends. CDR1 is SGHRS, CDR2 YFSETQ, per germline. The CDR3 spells CASSLIPGNQPQHF. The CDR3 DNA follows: TGCGCCAGCAGCTTGATTCCGGGGAATCAGCCCCAGCATTTT. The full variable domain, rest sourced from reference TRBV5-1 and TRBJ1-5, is KAGVTQTPRYLIKTRGQQVTLSCSPISGHRSVSWYQQTPGQGLQFLFEYFSETQRNKGNFPGRFSGRQFSNSRSEMNVSTLELGDSALYLCASSLIPGNQPQHFGDGTRLSIL.

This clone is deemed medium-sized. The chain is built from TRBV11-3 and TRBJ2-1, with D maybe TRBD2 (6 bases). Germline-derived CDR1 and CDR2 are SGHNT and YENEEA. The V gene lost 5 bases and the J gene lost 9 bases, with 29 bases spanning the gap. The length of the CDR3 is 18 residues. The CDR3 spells CASSGYEAGTPSAGEQFF. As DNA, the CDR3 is TGTGCCAGCAGCGGTTATGAGGCCGGGACTCCCTCGGCCGGTGAGCAGTTCTTC.

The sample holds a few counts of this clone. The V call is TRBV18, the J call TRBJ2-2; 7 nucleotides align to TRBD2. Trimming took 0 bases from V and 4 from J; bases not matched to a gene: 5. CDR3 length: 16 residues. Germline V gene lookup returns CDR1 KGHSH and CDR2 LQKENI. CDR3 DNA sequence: TGTGCCAGCTCACCACCCGAGCGGGATGCCACCGGGGAGCTGTTTTTT. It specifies CASSPPERDATGELFF. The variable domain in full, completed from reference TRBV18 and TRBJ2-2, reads NAGVMQNPRHLVRRRGQEARLRCSPMKGHSHVYWYRQLPEEGLKFMVYLQKENIIDESGMPKERFSAEFPKEGPSILRIQQVVRGDSAAYFCASSPPERDATGELFFGEGSRLTVL.

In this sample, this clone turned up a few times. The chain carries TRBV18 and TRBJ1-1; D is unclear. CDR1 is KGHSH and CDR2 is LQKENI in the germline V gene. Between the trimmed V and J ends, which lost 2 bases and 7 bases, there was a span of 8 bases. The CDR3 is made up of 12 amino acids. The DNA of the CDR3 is TGTGCCAGCTCACCAGGGCAGGTTGAAGCTTTCTTT. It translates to CASSPGQVEAFF.

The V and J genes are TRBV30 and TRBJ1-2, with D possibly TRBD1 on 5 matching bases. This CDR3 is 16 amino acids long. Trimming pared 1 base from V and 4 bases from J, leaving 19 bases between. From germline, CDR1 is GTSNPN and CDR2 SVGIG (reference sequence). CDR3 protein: CAWSAPRAGLTYGYTF. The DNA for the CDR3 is TGTGCCTGGAGTGCCCCCAGGGCAGGGCTAACCTATGGCTACACCTTC.

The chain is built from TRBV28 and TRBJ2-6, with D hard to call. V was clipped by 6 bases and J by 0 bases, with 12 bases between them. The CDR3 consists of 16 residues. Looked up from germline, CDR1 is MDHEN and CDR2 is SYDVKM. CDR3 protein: CASSLTRSSGANVLTF. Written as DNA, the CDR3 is TGTGCCAGCAGCCTTACTCGGAGCTCTGGGGCCAACGTCCTGACTTTC. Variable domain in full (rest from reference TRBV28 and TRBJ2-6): DVKVTQSSRYLVKRTGEKVFLECVQDMDHENMFWYRQDPGLGLRLIYFSYDVKMKEKGDIPEGYSVSREKKERFSLILESASTNQTSMYLCASSLTRSSGANVLTFGAGSRLTVL.

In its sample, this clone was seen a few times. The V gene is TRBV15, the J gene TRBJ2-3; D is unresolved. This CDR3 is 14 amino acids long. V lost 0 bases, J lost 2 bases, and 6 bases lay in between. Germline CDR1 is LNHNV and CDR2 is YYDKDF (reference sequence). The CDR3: CATSRDMVTDTQYF. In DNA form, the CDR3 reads TGTGCCACCAGCAGAGATATGGTCACAGATACGCAGTATTTT. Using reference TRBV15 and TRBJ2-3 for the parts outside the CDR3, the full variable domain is DAMVIQNPRYQVTQFGKPVTLSCSQTLNHNVMYWYQQKSSQAPKLLFHYYDKDFNNEADTPDNFQSRRPNTSFCFLDIRSPGLGDTAMYLCATSRDMVTDTQYFGPGTRLTVL.

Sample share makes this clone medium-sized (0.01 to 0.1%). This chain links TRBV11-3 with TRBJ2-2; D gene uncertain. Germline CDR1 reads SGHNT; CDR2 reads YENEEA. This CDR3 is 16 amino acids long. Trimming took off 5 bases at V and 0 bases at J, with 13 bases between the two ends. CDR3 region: CASSPRWPSNTGELFF. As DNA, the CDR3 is TGTGCCAGCAGCCCCCGCTGGCCCTCGAACACCGGGGAGCTGTTTTTT. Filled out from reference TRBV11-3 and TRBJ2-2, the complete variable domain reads EAGVVQSPRYKIIEKKQPVAFWCNPISGHNTLYWYLQNLGQGPELLIRYENEEAVDDSQLPKDRFSAERLKGVDSTLKIQPAELGDSAVYLCASSPRWPSNTGELFFGEGSRLTVL.

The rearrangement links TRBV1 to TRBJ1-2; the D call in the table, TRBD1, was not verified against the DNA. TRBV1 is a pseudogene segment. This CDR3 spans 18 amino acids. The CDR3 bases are TGCGCCAGCAGGGACATTACCGGGACAAATTTTTCTAACTATGGCTACACCTTC. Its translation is CASRDITGTNFSNYGYTF.

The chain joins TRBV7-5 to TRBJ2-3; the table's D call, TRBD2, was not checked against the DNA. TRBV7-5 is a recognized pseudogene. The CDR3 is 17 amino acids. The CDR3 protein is CASSSHRTTEGTDTQYF. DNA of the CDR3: TGTGCCAGCAGCTCCCACCGAACTACTGAGGGCACAGATACGCAGTATTTT.

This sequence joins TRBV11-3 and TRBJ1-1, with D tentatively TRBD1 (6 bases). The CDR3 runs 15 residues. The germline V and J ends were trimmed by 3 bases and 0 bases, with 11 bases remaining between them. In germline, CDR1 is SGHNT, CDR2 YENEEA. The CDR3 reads CASSFWTEMNTEAFF. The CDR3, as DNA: TGTGCCAGCAGCTTCTGGACAGAAATGAACACTGAAGCTTTCTTT.

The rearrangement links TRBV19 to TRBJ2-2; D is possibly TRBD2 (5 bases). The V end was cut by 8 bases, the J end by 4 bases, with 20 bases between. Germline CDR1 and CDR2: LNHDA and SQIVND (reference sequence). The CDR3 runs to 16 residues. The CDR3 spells CASFDTLGLITGELFF. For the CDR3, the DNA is TGTGCCAGTTTCGACACCCTAGGACTGATCACCGGGGAGCTGTTTTTT.

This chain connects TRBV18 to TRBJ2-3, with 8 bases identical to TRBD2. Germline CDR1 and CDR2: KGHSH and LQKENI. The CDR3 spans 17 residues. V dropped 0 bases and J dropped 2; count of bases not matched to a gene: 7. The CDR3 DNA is TGTGCCAGCTCACCACCAGTGGTAGCGGGACTCACAGATACGCAGTATTTT. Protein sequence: CASSPPVVAGLTDTQYF.

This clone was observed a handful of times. Written as DNA, the CDR3 is TGTGCCACCAGCAGAGGGGATCTCTGGGGCACTGAAGCTTTCTTT. Translated, it gives CATSRGDLWGTEAFF. This chain joins TRBV15 and TRBJ1-1; D call uncertain. With 1 base removed from V and 4 bases from J, the gap between germline ends came to 13 bases. Germline V gene sequence: CDR1 LNHNV, CDR2 YYDKDF (reference sequence). The CDR3 contains 15 residues.

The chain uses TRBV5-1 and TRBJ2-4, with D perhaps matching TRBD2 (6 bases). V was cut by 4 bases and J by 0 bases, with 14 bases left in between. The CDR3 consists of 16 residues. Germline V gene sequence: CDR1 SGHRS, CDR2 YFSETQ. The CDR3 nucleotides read TGCGCCAGCAGCCCGGGGGACTTACTAGCCAAAAACATTCAGTACTTC. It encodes CASSPGDLLAKNIQYF.

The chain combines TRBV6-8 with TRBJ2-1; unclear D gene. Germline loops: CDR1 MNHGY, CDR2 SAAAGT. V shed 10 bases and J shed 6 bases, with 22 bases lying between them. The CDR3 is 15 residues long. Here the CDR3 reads CATMAARRLGNEQFF. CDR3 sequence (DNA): TGTGCCACCATGGCCGCGCGCCGGTTGGGCAATGAGCAGTTCTTC.

CDR3 amino acids: CASCPEAPLKFF. The CDR3 nucleotides read TGTGCCAGCTGCCCCGAGGCCCCGTTAAAGTTCTTC. The V and J genes are TRBV2 and TRBJ2-1; D is unresolved. Trimming removed 8 bases from V and 14 bases from J, with 19 bases in between. The CDR3 is made up of 12 amino acids. Germline lookup yields CDR1 SNHLY and CDR2 FYNNEI. Complete variable domain (other parts from reference TRBV2 and TRBJ2-1): EPEVTQTPSHQVTQMGQEVILRCVPISNHLYFYWYRQILGQKVEFLVSFYNNEISEKSEIFDDQFSVERPDGSNFTLKIRSTKLEDSAMYFCASCPEAPLKFFGPGTRLTVL.

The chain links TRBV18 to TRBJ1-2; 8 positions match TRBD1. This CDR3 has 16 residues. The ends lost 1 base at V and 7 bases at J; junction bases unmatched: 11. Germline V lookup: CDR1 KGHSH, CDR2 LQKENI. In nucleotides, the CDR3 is TGTGCCAGCTCACCACTCACCGTCCGACAGGGGAGTGGCTACACCTTC. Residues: CASSPLTVRQGSGYTF.